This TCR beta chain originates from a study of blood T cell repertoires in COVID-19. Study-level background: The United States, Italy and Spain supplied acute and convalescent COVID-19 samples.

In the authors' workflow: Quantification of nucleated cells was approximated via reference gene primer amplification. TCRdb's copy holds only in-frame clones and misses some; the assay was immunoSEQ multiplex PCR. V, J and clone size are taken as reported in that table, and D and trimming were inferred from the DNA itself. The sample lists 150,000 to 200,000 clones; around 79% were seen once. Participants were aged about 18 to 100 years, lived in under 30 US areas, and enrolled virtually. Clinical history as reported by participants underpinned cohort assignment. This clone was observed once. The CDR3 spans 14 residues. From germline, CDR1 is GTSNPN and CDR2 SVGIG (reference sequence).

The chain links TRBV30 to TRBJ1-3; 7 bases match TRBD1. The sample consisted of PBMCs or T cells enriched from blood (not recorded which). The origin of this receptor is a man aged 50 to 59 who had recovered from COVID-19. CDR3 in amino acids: CAQGTGVSGNTIYF. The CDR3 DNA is TGTGCTCAGGGAACAGGGGTCTCTGGAAACACCATATATTTT.